This passage covers 18 T cell receptor beta chains from one sample sequenced in a study of early T cells in non-severe SARS-CoV-2 infection. Each CDR3 protein is one row after TCRdb ran MiXCR on the 5' RACE reads. This sample yields over 50,000 distinct CDR3 sequences, of which roughly 12% are seen a single time; 2.9% belongs to the top ten. Material: whole blood. The source of these receptors is an adult who was a healthcare worker with PCR-confirmed SARS-CoV-2 infection or an uninfected control (not recorded which).

The table lists this clonotype with many counts. The V call is TRBV19, the J call TRBJ1-2; D ambiguous. The CDR3 has 14 amino acids. V lost 1 base and J 1 base, leaving 7 bases between the germline ends. Germline CDR1 reads LNHDA; CDR2 reads SQIVND (reference sequence). The CDR3 DNA reads TGTGCCAGTAGTATAGTCGGCGATAACTATGGCTACACCTTC. Amino acids: CASSIVGDNYGYTF.

The rearrangement links TRBV4-1 to TRBJ2-1; the D is unclear. V lost 4 bases to trimming and J lost 3 bases, with 7 bases between them. Germline V gene lookup returns CDR1 MGHRA and CDR2 YSYEKL. CDR3 size: 13 residues. The CDR3 sequence: CASSLADYNEQFF. CDR3 coding DNA: TGCGCCAGCAGCCTAGCAGACTACAATGAGCAGTTCTTC.

This chain uses TRBV5-1 with TRBJ2-7, with D perhaps matching TRBD1 (5 bases). Germline V lookup: CDR1 SGHRS, CDR2 YFSETQ. There are 14 residues in the CDR3. V was clipped by 0 bases and J by 4 bases, with 11 bases between them. In nucleotides, the CDR3 is TGCGCCAGCAGCTTGGCAGGACAAACTTACGAGCAGTACTTC. Protein: CASSLAGQTYEQYF.

The V gene is TRBV14, the J gene TRBJ2-3; the D is unclear. The CDR3 has 11 residues. V was pared by 5 bases and J by 6 bases, with 6 bases between. Germline CDR1 and CDR2: SGHDN and FVKESK. CDR3 residues: CASSVGDTQYF. The DNA for the CDR3 is TGTGCCAGCAGCGTGGGGGATACGCAGTATTTT.

This clonotype was detected ten times or more. The chain couples TRBV4-1 to TRBJ2-3, with 7 positions matching TRBD2. J was trimmed by 1 base and V by 9 bases; bases with no gene match: 10. Germline assignment: CDR1 MGHRA and CDR2 YSYEKL. This CDR3 spans 15 amino acids. CDR3 in amino acids: CARPLGSGGTDTQYF. Written as DNA, the CDR3 is TGCGCCAGACCCCTCGGCAGCGGGGGCACAGATACGCAGTATTTT.

In its sample, this clonotype was seen a few times. The V and J genes are TRBV20-1 and TRBJ2-2; D not certain. The CDR3 spans 12 residues. Per the germline V gene, CDR1 is DFQATT and CDR2 is SNEGSKA (reference sequence). Trimming removed 5 bases from V and 7 bases from J, with 11 bases in between. CDR3 loop: CSAEETDGELFF. CDR3 sequence (DNA): TGCAGTGCTGAAGAGACCGACGGGGAGCTGTTTTTT.

This clonotype came up many times. This chain links TRBV10-2 with TRBJ1-1; the D gene is possibly TRBD1 (6 bases). CDR3 length: 13 residues. CDR1 WSHSY and CDR2 SAAADI come from the germline V gene. V shed 7 bases and J shed 2 bases, with 11 bases lying between them. CDR3 residues: CASNQGRNTEAFF. The CDR3 DNA reads TGCGCCAGCAATCAGGGGCGAAACACTGAAGCTTTCTTT.

This clonotype showed up many times. The V and J genes are TRBV18 and TRBJ2-1, with a weak D call TRBD1 (5 bases). This CDR3 is 15 amino acids long. The germline gives CDR1 KGHSH, CDR2 LQKENI. The germline V and J ends were trimmed by 6 bases and 5 bases, with 17 bases remaining between them. The CDR3 region has the DNA TGTGCCAGCTCTATTGTCCAGGGTTATAACAATGAGCAGTTCTTC. Protein: CASSIVQGYNNEQFF.

The chain joins TRBV20-1 to TRBJ2-5; no clear D gene. The V gene's germline CDR1 is DFQATT and CDR2 SNEGSKA (reference sequence). The CDR3 totals 11 residues. Trimming removed 3 bases from V and 7 bases from J, with 9 bases in between. CDR3 sequence: CSASDGPTQYF. The CDR3 coding sequence is TGCAGTGCTAGTGACGGGCCGACCCAGTACTTC.

In this sample, this clonotype turned up many times. The chain joins TRBV12-3 or TRBV12-4 to TRBJ1-2; TRBD1 agrees at 7 bases. The CDR3 has 15 residues. The V gene end was trimmed by 3 bases and the J gene end by 2 bases; junction bases not matched to a gene: 6. The chain's CDR3 is CASSFTGVRNYGYTF. The CDR3 DNA follows: TGTGCCAGCAGTTTTACAGGGGTACGAAACTATGGCTACACCTTC.

A few counts support this clonotype. One junction end disagrees with the germline gene, perhaps due to a read error. The J gene is TRBJ2-1, the V gene TRBV9; tentatively, D is TRBD2 (9 bases). The CDR3 sequence is 18 residues long. Germline assignment: CDR1 SGDLS and CDR2 YYNGEE. The CDR3 region is CASSPTAGGPGRGLLEIF. The CDR3, as DNA: TGTGCCAGCAGCCCAACAGCGGGAGGTCCGGGCAGGGGGCTTTTGGAGATCTTC.

This clonotype was recorded at least ten times. The V call is TRBV6-1, the J call TRBJ1-2; D gene uncertain. There are 15 residues in the CDR3. The germline gives CDR1 MNHNS, CDR2 SASEGT. Trimming left V 7 bases short and J 2 bases short, with 17 bases between. The CDR3 DNA reads TGTGCCAGCACCCTGAAAGGGTACGACAACTATGGCTACACCTTC. Protein sequence: CASTLKGYDNYGYTF.

This clonotype was counted many times. V is TRBV29-1 and J is TRBJ1-1; D gene ambiguous. Trimming removed 6 bases at V and 6 bases at J, with 23 bases between. Germline CDR1 is SQVTM and CDR2 is ANQGSEA. This CDR3 is 15 amino acids long. The DNA of the CDR3 is TGCAGCGTCCTGGCTTCGGACCGGGCGGTACCTGAAGCTTTCTTT. This codes for CSVLASDRAVPEAFF.

This clonotype came up a few times. V usage is TRBV5-6 and J usage is TRBJ1-5; the D gene is possibly TRBD1 (5 bases). The V end lost 3 bases, the J end lost 0 bases, and 13 bases lay between the germline ends. The CDR3 covers 16 residues. The V gene's germline CDR1 is SGHDT and CDR2 YYEEEE. The DNA of the CDR3 is TGTGCCAGCAGCTCGTGGGGCAGGACTAGCAATCAGCCCCAGCATTTT. It yields the protein CASSSWGRTSNQPQHF.

This clonotype was counted at least ten times. This sequence joins TRBV11-2 and TRBJ1-3, with a tentative D call TRBD1 (6 bases). V lost 0 bases, J lost 0 bases, and 15 bases lay in between. The CDR3 length is 18 residues. Germline V gene sequence: CDR1 SGHAT, CDR2 FQNNGV. Here the CDR3 DNA reads TGTGCCAGCAGCTTAGAAGTAGGGGGGGTCGGCTCTGGAAACACCATATATTTT. Its translation: CASSLEVGGVGSGNTIYF.

This clonotype has at least ten counts. This chain joins TRBV7-9 and TRBJ2-7; weak D call: TRBD1 (5 bases). The V and J ends lost 1 base and 6 bases respectively, with 13 bases between them. Germline V gene lookup returns CDR1 SEHNR and CDR2 FQNEAQ (reference sequence). The length of the CDR3 is 14 residues. The CDR3 loop reads CASSLGAGFREQYF. Written as DNA, the CDR3 is TGTGCCAGCAGCTTAGGGGCAGGGTTTCGCGAGCAGTACTTC.

This clonotype was seen a handful of times. The chain is built from TRBV20-1 and TRBJ2-3; TRBD2 agrees at 8 bases. Per germline, CDR1 DFQATT and CDR2 SNEGSKA (reference sequence). The junction had 15 bases not matched to a gene; V was cut back by 4 bases and J by 6 bases. The CDR3 has 16 residues. CDR3 sequence (DNA): TGCAGTGCTATCACTCTCGTAGCGGGGAAATTTGATACGCAGTATTTT. This gives the protein CSAITLVAGKFDTQYF.

This clonotype was recorded many times. The chain joins TRBV2 to TRBJ2-2, with D uncertain. Germline V gives CDR1 SNHLY, CDR2 FYNNEI. The V gene lost 7 bases and the J gene lost 0 bases, with 9 bases spanning the gap. The CDR3 is 14 residues long. The CDR3 bases are TGTGCCAGCAACGCGGCATCGAACACCGGGGAGCTGTTTTTT. Translating it yields CASNAASNTGELFF.